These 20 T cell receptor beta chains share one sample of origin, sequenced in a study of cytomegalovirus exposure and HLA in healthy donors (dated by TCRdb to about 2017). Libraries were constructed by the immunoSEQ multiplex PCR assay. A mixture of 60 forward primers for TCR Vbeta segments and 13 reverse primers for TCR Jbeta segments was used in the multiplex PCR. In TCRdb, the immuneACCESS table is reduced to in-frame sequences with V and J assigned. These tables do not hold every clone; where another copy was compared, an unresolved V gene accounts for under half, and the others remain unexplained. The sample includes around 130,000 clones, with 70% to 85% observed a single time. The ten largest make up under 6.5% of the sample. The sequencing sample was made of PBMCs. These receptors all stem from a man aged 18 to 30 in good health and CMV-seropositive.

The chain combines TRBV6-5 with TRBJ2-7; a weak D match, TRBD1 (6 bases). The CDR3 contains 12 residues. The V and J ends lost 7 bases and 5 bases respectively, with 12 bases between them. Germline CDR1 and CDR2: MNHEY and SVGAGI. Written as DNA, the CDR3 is TGTGCCAGCACCGCGAGGGACAACGAGCAGTACTTC. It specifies CASTARDNEQYF.

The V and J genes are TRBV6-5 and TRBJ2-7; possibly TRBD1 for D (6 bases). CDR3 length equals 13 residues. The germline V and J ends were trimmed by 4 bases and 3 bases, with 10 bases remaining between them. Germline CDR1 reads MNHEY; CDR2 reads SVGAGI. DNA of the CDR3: TGTGCCAGCAGTTGGACAGAAGACTACGAGCAGTACTTC. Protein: CASSWTEDYEQYF.

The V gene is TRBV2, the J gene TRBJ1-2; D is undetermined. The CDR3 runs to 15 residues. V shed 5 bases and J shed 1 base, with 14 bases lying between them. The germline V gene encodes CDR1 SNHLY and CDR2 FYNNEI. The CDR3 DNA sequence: TGTGCCAGCAGTTACCAGATCTGGAGTAACTATGGCTACACCTTC. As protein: CASSYQIWSNYGYTF.

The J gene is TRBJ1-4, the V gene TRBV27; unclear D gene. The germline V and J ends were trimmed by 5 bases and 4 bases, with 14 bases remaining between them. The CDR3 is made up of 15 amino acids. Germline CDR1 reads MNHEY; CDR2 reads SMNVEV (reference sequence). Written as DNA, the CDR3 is TGTGCCAGCAGTCCACGGGAGCCCGGTAATGAAAAACTGTTTTTT. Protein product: CASSPREPGNEKLFF.

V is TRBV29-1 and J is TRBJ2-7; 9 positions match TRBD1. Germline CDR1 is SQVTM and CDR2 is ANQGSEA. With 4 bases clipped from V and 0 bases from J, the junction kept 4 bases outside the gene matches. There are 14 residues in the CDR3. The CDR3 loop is CSVVDRGSSYEQYF. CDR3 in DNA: TGCAGCGTTGTTGACAGGGGGAGCTCCTACGAGCAGTACTTC.

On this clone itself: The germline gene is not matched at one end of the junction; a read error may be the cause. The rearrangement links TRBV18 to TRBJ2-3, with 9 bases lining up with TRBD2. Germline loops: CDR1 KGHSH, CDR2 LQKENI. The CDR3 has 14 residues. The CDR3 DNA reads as TGTACCAGCTCACCTAGCGGGAATAGAGATACGCAGTATTTT. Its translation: CTSSPSGNRDTQYF.

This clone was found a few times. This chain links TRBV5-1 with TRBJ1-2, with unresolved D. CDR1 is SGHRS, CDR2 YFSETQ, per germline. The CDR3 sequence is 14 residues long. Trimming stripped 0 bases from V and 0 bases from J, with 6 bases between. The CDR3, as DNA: TGCGCCAGCAGCTTGGACACCTCTAACTATGGCTACACCTTC. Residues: CASSLDTSNYGYTF.

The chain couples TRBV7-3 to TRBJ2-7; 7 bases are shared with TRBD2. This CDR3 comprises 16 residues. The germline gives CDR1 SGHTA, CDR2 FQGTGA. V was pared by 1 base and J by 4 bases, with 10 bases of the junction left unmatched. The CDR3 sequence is CASSLNPYEAGYEQYF. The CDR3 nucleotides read TGTGCCAGCAGCTTAAACCCCTATGAAGCGGGATACGAGCAGTACTTC. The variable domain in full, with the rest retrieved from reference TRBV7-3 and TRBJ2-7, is GAGVSQTPSNKVTEKGKYVELRCDPISGHTALYWYRQSLGQGPEFLIYFQGTGAADDSGLPNDRFFAVRPEGSVSTLKIQRTERGDSAVYLCASSLNPYEAGYEQYFGPGTRLTVT.

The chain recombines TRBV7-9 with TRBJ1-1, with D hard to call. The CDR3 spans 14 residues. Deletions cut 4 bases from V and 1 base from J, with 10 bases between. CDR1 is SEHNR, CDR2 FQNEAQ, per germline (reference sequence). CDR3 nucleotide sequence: TGTGCCAGCAGCTCCTCCGTCGGGAACACTGAAGCTTTCTTT. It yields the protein CASSSSVGNTEAFF.

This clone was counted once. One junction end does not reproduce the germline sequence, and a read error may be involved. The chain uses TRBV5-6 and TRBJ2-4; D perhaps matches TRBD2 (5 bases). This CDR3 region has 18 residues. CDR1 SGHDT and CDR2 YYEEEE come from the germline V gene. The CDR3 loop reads CASSFFTVQSLAKNSQYF. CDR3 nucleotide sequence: TGTGCCAGCAGCTTCTTTACGGTTCAGTCCCTAGCCAAAAACAGTCAGTACTTC.

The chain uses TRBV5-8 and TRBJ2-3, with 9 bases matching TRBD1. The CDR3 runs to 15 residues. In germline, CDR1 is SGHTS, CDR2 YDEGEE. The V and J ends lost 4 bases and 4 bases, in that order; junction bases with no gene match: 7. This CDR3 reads CASSLGGQGSDTQYF. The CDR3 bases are TGTGCCAGCAGCCTGGGGGGACAGGGATCAGATACGCAGTATTTT.

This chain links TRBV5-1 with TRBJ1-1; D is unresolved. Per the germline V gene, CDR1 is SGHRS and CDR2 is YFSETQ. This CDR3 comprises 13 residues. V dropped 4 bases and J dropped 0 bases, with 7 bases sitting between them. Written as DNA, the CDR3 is TGCGCCAGCAGCCCCTACCTGAACACTGAAGCTTTCTTT. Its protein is CASSPYLNTEAFF.

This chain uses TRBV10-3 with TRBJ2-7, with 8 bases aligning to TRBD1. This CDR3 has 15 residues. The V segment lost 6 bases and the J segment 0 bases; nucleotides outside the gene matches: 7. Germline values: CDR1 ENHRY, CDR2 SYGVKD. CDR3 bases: TGTGCCATCAGGAATGGAGGACAGGGCTCCTACGAGCAGTACTTC. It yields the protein CAIRNGGQGSYEQYF.

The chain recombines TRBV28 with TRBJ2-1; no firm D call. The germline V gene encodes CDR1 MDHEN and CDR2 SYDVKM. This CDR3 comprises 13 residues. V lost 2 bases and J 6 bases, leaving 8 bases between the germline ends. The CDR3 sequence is CASSLILGNEQFF. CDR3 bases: TGTGCCAGCAGTTTAATCCTCGGCAATGAGCAGTTCTTC.

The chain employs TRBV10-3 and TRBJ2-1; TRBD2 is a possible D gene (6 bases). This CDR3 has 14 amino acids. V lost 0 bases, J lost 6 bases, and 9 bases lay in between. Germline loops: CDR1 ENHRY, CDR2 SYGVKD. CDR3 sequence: CAISESMGLNEQFF. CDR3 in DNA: TGTGCCATCAGTGAGTCGATGGGACTCAATGAGCAGTTCTTC.

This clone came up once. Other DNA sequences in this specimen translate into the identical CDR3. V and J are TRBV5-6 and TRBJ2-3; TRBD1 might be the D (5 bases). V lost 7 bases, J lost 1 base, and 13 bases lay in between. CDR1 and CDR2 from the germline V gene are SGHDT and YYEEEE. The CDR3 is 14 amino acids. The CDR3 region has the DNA TGTGCCAGCGGGTGGACATGGGGCACAGATACGCAGTATTTT. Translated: CASGWTWGTDTQYF. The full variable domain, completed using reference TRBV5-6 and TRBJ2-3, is DAGVTQSPTHLIKTRGQQVTLRCSPKSGHDTVSWYQQALGQGPQFIFQYYEEEERQRGNFPDRFSGHQFPNYSSELNVNALLLGDSALYLCASGWTWGTDTQYFGPGTRLTVL.

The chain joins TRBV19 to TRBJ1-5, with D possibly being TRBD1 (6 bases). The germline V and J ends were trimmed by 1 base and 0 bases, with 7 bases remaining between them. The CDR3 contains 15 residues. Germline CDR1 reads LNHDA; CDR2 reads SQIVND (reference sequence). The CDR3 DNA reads TGTGCCAGTAGTATAGGGACAGTTAGCAATCAGCCCCAGCATTTT. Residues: CASSIGTVSNQPQHF.

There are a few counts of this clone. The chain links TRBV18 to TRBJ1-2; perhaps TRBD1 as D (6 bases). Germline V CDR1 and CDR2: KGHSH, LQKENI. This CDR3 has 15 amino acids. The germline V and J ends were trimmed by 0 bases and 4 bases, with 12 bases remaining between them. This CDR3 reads CASSPPQGQTYGYTF. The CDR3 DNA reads TGTGCCAGCTCACCACCCCAAGGACAGACCTATGGCTACACCTTC.

The CDR3 nucleotides are TGTGCCAGCAGCTCGACAGGGACGTATGGCTACACCTTC. This sequence encodes CASSSTGTYGYTF. V and J are TRBV13 and TRBJ1-2; 7 positions match TRBD1. The ends lost 4 bases at V and 5 bases at J; junction bases unmatched: 4. CDR3 size: 13 residues. CDR1 PRHDT and CDR2 FYEKMQ come from the germline V gene (reference sequence).

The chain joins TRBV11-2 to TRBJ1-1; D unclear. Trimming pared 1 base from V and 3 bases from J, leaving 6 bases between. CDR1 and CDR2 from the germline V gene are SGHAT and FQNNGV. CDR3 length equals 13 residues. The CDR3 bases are TGTGCCAGCAGCTTAGTCCCAGACACTGAAGCTTTCTTT. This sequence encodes CASSLVPDTEAFF.